The clone carrying this T cell receptor (beta chain) was picked up a small number of times. Its antigen remains unidentified. The data belong to a study of T cells after yellow fever vaccination. There are 17 residues in the CDR3. Deletions cut 3 bases from V and 0 bases from J, with 15 bases between. Germline V lookup: CDR1 SGHDN, CDR2 FVKESK. Universal primer sites and UMIs were introduced during 5'RACE template-switching synthesis of TCR cDNA. TCRdb recomputed calls from the 5' RACE reads with MiXCR, one row per CDR3 protein. The sample includes 610,000 or so distinct CDR3 sequences, 9% to 15% seen only once; the top ten take approximately 15%. Findings of the study overall: Sorted repertoires could include abundant contaminating clonotypes from bulk cells. Only a minor proportion of clonotypes was detected across both CD4 and CD8 compartments. A large majority of primary-vaccination clones showed up again after the booster (roughly 95% CD4, around 88% CD8).

The source was PBMCs, collected on the day of the yellow fever booster vaccination. The rearrangement joins TRBV14 to TRBJ2-1; D not resolved. This receptor was identified in a man aged 25-45 years who received the YFV17D yellow fever vaccine. Written as DNA, the CDR3 is TGTGCCAGCAGCCACCCGAACGTCGGTAGCTCCTACAATGAGCAGTTCTTC. Amino acids: CASSHPNVGSSYNEQFF.